The 18 T cell receptor beta chains given below trace back to one sample, sequenced in a study of CD8 T cells in ankylosing spondylitis. Points from the study as a whole: Seemingly distinctive of ankylosing spondylitis blood was a TCR beta motif formed by eight highly homologous variants.

One entry per CDR3 protein, called by TCRdb with MiXCR from the 5' RACE reads. This sample carries approximately 220,000 distinct CDR3 sequences, about 17% of them seen once, and the ten largest clones take approximately 40%. No antigen has been assigned to these receptors. Sequencing was performed on blood, either unsorted or a sorted T cell fraction (not recorded which). These receptors all come from a male donor with ankylosing spondylitis.

The genes are TRBV18 and TRBJ2-3; a possible D gene is TRBD1 (5 bases). V was pared by 1 base and J by 5 bases, with 7 bases between. The germline CDR1 and CDR2 sequences are KGHSH and LQKENI. The CDR3 consists of 13 residues. CDR3 amino acids: CASSPLDRDTQYF. CDR3 DNA: TGTGCCAGCTCACCACTAGACAGAGATACGCAGTATTTT.

This chain joins TRBV4-1 and TRBJ1-1; no clear D gene. Germline loops: CDR1 MGHRA, CDR2 YSYEKL. CDR3 length: 15 amino acids. Trimming pared 1 base from V and 2 bases from J, leaving 11 bases between. The CDR3 reads CASSQATRANTEAFF. The CDR3 coding sequence is TGCGCCAGCAGCCAAGCGACAAGGGCAAACACTGAAGCTTTCTTT.

The chain couples TRBV7-8 to TRBJ1-1; tentative D call: TRBD1 (5 bases). This CDR3 has 15 residues. Trimming shortened V by 2 bases and J by 1 base, and 11 bases separated the two germline ends. From germline, CDR1 is SGHVS and CDR2 FQNEAQ. The DNA of the CDR3 is TGTGCCAGCAGCTTACCGACAGCCCAGAACACTGAAGCTTTCTTT. Amino acids: CASSLPTAQNTEAFF.

This clonotype was seen a handful of times. The J gene is TRBJ2-2, the V gene TRBV29-1; 7 bases match TRBD1. Germline assignment: CDR1 SQVTM and CDR2 ANQGSEA. The CDR3 is 12 residues long. V gave up 6 bases and J gave up 4 bases; unmatched junction bases: 2. Written as DNA, the CDR3 is TGCAGCGTGCCAGGGGGCACCGGGGAGCTGTTTTTT. This encodes CSVPGGTGELFF.

This clonotype was seen a few times. The CDR3, as DNA: TGTGCCAGCAGTTACCTCCCTGGGGAGCAAGTCACAGATACGCAGTATTTT. Translated: CASSYLPGEQVTDTQYF. The rearrangement joins TRBV6-2 or TRBV6-3 to TRBJ2-3; a weak D match, TRBD2 (5 bases). V gave up 2 bases and J gave up 2 bases, with 17 bases separating them. CDR3 length equals 17 residues. Germline values: CDR1 MNHEY, CDR2 SVGEGT.

This clonotype was picked up many times. The CDR3 nucleotides read TGCGCCAGCAGCCAGACCTGGGGGGACAGGGGCCACGAGCAGTACTTC. Translated: CASSQTWGDRGHEQYF. This chain links TRBV4-1 with TRBJ2-7; 10 bases align to TRBD1. V was clipped by 3 bases and J by 5 bases; unmatched bases: 10. CDR3 length: 16 residues. CDR1 and CDR2 from the germline V gene are MGHRA and YSYEKL.

This chain links TRBV4-3 with TRBJ2-5, with D perhaps given as TRBD1 or TRBD2 (5 bases each). This CDR3 has 15 residues. V was shortened by 0 bases and J by 1 base, with 9 bases between the two germline ends. Germline CDR1 reads LGHNA; CDR2 reads YSLEER. The CDR3 loop reads CASSQDSGTQETQYF. The CDR3 DNA reads TGCGCCAGCAGCCAAGACTCCGGGACCCAAGAGACCCAGTACTTC.

This clonotype was counted many times. The chain couples TRBV29-1 to TRBJ2-3; D is undetermined. The V end lost 4 bases, the J end lost 6 bases, and 2 bases lay between the germline ends. Germline V gene lookup returns CDR1 SQVTM and CDR2 ANQGSEA. The CDR3 runs 9 residues. The CDR3: CSVGDTQYF. CDR3 coding DNA: TGCAGCGTTGGGGATACGCAGTATTTT.

The chain is built from TRBV5-1 and TRBJ1-2; D possibly corresponds to TRBD1 (5 bases). The germline V gene has CDR1 SGHRS and CDR2 YFSETQ. CDR3 length equals 14 residues. Trimming took 8 bases from V and 5 from J, leaving 19 bases between them. The CDR3 region is CASSEDSANYGYTF. As DNA, the CDR3 is TGCGCCAGTAGCGAAGACAGTGCGAATTATGGCTACACCTTC.

This clonotype was seen many times. The chain couples TRBV28 to TRBJ2-7; 13 nucleotides align to TRBD2. This CDR3 spans 16 amino acids. After removal of 5 bases from V and 4 bases from J, the junction contained 8 bases not matched to a gene. CDR1 is MDHEN, CDR2 SYDVKM, per germline. The CDR3 DNA reads as TGTGCCAGCAGTCGATCCCCGACTAGCGGGGGGTACGAGCAGTACTTC. Its protein product is CASSRSPTSGGYEQYF.

This clonotype turned up a few times. V is TRBV4-1 and J is TRBJ2-1; tentatively, D is TRBD1 (6 bases). This CDR3 spans 17 amino acids. CDR1 is MGHRA and CDR2 is YSYEKL in the germline V gene. V lost 0 bases and J lost 0, with 12 bases in between. CDR3 loop: CASSQDNEGDSYNEQFF. The CDR3, as DNA: TGCGCCAGCAGCCAAGATAATGAGGGGGACTCCTACAATGAGCAGTTCTTC.

There are many counts of this clonotype. V and J are TRBV12-3 or TRBV12-4 and TRBJ2-1; tentatively, D is TRBD1 (5 bases). CDR3 length equals 15 residues. The V gene lost 2 bases and the J gene lost 4 bases, with 12 bases spanning the gap. The CDR3 reads CASSLSTDTYNEQFF. CDR3 coding DNA: TGTGCCAGCAGTTTATCGACAGATACATACAATGAGCAGTTCTTC.

This clonotype was seen only a few times. This chain's CDR3 is CASSFGTGTSTDTQYF. The CDR3 region has the DNA TGTGCCAGCAGTTTCGGTACAGGGACCAGCACAGATACGCAGTATTTT. The chain employs TRBV2 and TRBJ2-3; the D gene is possibly TRBD1 (6 bases). Germline lookup yields CDR1 SNHLY and CDR2 FYNNEI. There are 16 residues in the CDR3. The V and J ends lost 5 bases and 0 bases respectively, with 15 bases between them.

This clonotype was observed a few times. This chain joins TRBV20-1 and TRBJ1-1, with 7 bases fitting TRBD1. Germline V gives CDR1 DFQATT, CDR2 SNEGSKA (reference sequence). This CDR3 has 16 residues. Trimming cost V 4 bases and J 4 bases; bases outside gene matches: 15. CDR3 amino acids: CSANDRERPLRTEAFF. The CDR3 DNA follows: TGCAGTGCTAACGACAGGGAACGGCCATTGCGCACTGAAGCTTTCTTT.

The rearrangement uses TRBV15 and TRBJ2-3; a weak D match, TRBD2 (7 bases). V shed 5 bases and J shed 6 bases, with 27 bases lying between them. The CDR3 is 18 amino acids. Germline V gene data show CDR1 as LNHNV and CDR2 as YYDKDF (reference sequence). In DNA form, the CDR3 reads TGTGCCACCAGCGGGGACACCCGGGACTGGCGGGGGTCTGATACGCAGTATTTT. Amino acids: CATSGDTRDWRGSDTQYF.

This sequence joins TRBV11-2 and TRBJ2-2; D is undetermined. The V and J ends lost 5 bases and 5 bases respectively, with 12 bases between them. The V gene's germline CDR1 is SGHAT and CDR2 FQNNGV. This CDR3 has 14 residues. The CDR3 region is CASSPPIGTGELFF. In DNA form, the CDR3 reads TGTGCCAGCAGCCCCCCCATAGGGACCGGGGAGCTGTTTTTT.

This clonotype was counted many times. This rearrangement joins TRBV20-1 to TRBJ2-7, with 7 positions matching TRBD1. Germline assignment: CDR1 DFQATT and CDR2 SNEGSKA (reference sequence). After removal of 6 bases from V and 3 bases from J, the junction contained 11 bases not matched to a gene. The length of the CDR3 is 14 residues. CDR3 nucleotides: TGCAGTGCCGAATTCGACAGGGTTCGCTACGAGCAGTACTTC. This codes for CSAEFDRVRYEQYF.

There are many counts of this clonotype. V is TRBV20-1 and J is TRBJ1-1; the D is unclear. V shed 2 bases and J shed 5 bases, with 12 bases lying between them. The V gene's germline CDR1 is DFQATT and CDR2 SNEGSKA (reference sequence). The CDR3 totals 13 residues. The CDR3 bases are TGCAGTGCTAGATTCTCCGAAGGGACTGAAGCTTTCTTT. Translated, it gives CSARFSEGTEAFF.